Included here is one T cell receptor (beta chain) sequence, with context. The data were taken from a study of blood T cell repertoires in COVID-19. Study information: Some COVID-19 samples were acute and others convalescent; all came from the United States, Italy and Spain. In each case, the material was cDNA or gDNA derived from T cells, B-cell-depleted T cells, or PBMCs.

Trimming took off 3 bases at V and 2 bases at J, with 16 bases between the two ends. Germline values: CDR1 GTSNPN, CDR2 SVGIG (reference sequence). CDR3 size: 15 residues. Authors' methods: Estimation of nucleated cell counts relied on the amplification of reference gene primers. Sequencing used immunoSEQ multiplex PCR; TCRdb keeps in-frame clones, though not all of them. The D gene and trimming were derived from the DNA, and the V and J assignments and clone size from that table. Here the sample spans around 30,000 clones, around 92% being singletons. The TCR originated in a woman in her thirties or forties with active or convalescent COVID-19. Sequences were obtained from peripheral blood. The chain employs TRBV30 and TRBJ1-2, with D perhaps TRBD1 (5 bases). The CDR3 loop reads CAWRGHRSHNYGYTF. The CDR3 DNA reads TGTGCCTGGAGGGGGCATAGATCCCACAACTATGGCTACACCTTC.